This T cell receptor (beta chain) is from a study of blood T cells in healthy people across ages. Study in general: For every two T cells, template switching captured about one barcoded beta molecule.

Combining a sample-barcoded 5' primer with a J-beta primer mix, a second PCR ran for roughly 7 to 11 cycles. In TCRdb, the 5' RACE reads were re-called with MiXCR into one record per CDR3 protein. The table lists roughly 680,000 distinct CDR3 sequences, roughly 21% of them singletons. Study-wide findings and caveats: With age, beta diversity per million T cells declined roughly linearly, significantly by 40 to 50. Compared with aged donors, long-lived donors showed fewer expanded clones, suggesting selection.

This clonotype was seen more than once but under ten times. Its specificity is unknown. In germline, CDR1 is SGHAT, CDR2 FQNNGV. V lost 0 bases and J lost 4, with 15 bases in between. CDR3 length: 16 residues. This chain uses TRBV11-2 with TRBJ1-2; D perhaps matches TRBD1 (6 bases). Sequenced: blood. The receptor was isolated from a man in his sixties or seventies in good health. The CDR3, as DNA: TGTGCCAGCAGCTTAGATGGCGGGGGGCGAGGCTATGGCTACACCTTC. Encoded protein: CASSLDGGGRGYGYTF.